The subject of this entry is one T cell receptor (beta chain). In the same sample, other DNA sequences code for this CDR3. This sample is drawn from a study of blood T cell repertoires in COVID-19. The overall study: The study drew acute and convalescent COVID-19 samples from the United States, Italy and Spain.

TCRdb's copy holds only in-frame clones and misses some; the assay was immunoSEQ multiplex PCR. The table lists over 100,000 clones, around 86% of them singletons, with around 8% in the top ten. The CDR3 runs 16 residues. Trimming shortened V by 5 bases and J by 0 bases, and 13 bases separated the two germline ends. CDR1 is SGHAT and CDR2 is FQNNGV in the germline V gene. The material sequenced was peripheral blood. This receptor was taken from an older woman with active or convalescent COVID-19. The V and J genes are TRBV11-2 and TRBJ2-2; the D gene is possibly TRBD1 (6 bases). CDR3 coding DNA: TGTGCCAGCAGCCCCCCCGGGACAACGAACACCGGGGAGCTGTTTTTT. It encodes CASSPPGTTNTGELFF.